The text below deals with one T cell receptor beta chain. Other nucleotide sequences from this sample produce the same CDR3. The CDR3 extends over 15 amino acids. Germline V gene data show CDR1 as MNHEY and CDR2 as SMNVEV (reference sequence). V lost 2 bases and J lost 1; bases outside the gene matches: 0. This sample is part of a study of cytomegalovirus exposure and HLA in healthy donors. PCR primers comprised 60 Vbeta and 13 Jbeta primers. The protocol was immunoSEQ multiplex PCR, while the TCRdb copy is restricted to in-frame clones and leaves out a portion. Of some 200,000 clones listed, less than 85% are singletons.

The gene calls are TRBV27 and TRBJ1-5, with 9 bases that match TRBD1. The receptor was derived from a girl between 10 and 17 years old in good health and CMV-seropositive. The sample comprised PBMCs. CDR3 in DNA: TGTGCCAGCAGTTTAGGACAGGGGAGCAATCAGCCCCAGCATTTT. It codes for CASSLGQGSNQPQHF.